This entry describes one T cell receptor beta chain. This clone was seen a handful of times. Its antigen is still unknown. Qualities for individual bases were not recorded, and no much larger clone is one base off. This entry comes from a study of blood T cell repertoires in COVID-19 (TCRdb year 2020). General notes on the study: Samples covering the acute and convalescent phases of COVID-19 were provided by collaborators in the United States, Italy and Spain. The material from the prospective study consisted of cDNA or gDNA derived from T cells, B-cell-depleted T cells, or PBMCs. Nearly every sample came with metadata listing a de-identified subject ID, COVID-19 status, age in years and sex. A freely available public database, intended as a resource for researchers studying the immune response to SARS-CoV-2, is where the repertoires were released. HLA class I and class II types, where available, came from metadata supplied by the sample provider rather than from assay-based typing. Deeply sampled blood TCRbeta repertoires from subjects exposed to, actively infected with, or recovered from COVID-19 were included in the dataset. The samples were drawn from the first 160 participants of the ongoing ImmuneRACE study and from 1,254 subjects provided by 6 global collaborators. General study outcomes and caveats: The amount of clinical and demographic metadata varied by source and participant and was provided uncurated.

TCRbeta CDR3 regions were amplified from genomic DNA by means of the immunoSEQ Assay, a bias-controlled multiplex PCR. Under the source paper's analysis protocol: Within the assay, amplification of reference gene primers was used to estimate how many nucleated cells each sample contained. To quantify the absolute abundance of each unique TCRbeta CDR3 rearrangement, sequence reads were collapsed and filtered. For each sample, productive Simpson clonality was calculated as the square root of Simpson's diversity index across productive rearrangements. In TCRdb, the immuneACCESS table is reduced to in-frame sequences with V and J assigned. These tables do not hold every clone; where another copy was compared, an unresolved V gene accounts for under half, and the others remain unexplained. The V and J calls and the clone size are those of that table, but D and trimming were determined from the DNA. The sample contains tens of thousands of clones, 65% to 85% of them found a single time. Around 4.1% of the sample goes to the ten largest clones.

The collaborating institutions used their own protocols to collect whole blood in K2EDTA tubes. For TCRbeta analysis, collaborators shipped samples as frozen whole blood, isolated PBMCs, or DNA extracted from either of those sample types. V is cut by 1 base and J by 4 bases, and the space between the germline ends is 8 bases. CDR1 and CDR2 are drawn from the germline V gene (reference sequence): LGHDT, YNNKEL. Including the terminal cysteine and phenylalanine, the CDR3 comprises 14 residues. Just the 42-base CDR3 DNA is kept, in frame starting at base 1. The V and J genes are TRBV3-1 (or the pseudogene TRBV3-2) and TRBJ2-1; the D region possibly corresponds to TRBD1 (6 bases align). The material sequenced was peripheral blood. The sequence was collected from a woman aged 60 to 75 with acute or convalescent COVID-19. The CDR3 amino acid sequence is: CASSQGGQYNEQFF. The DNA sequence is given as TGTGCCAGCAGCCAAGGAGGACAGTACAATGAGCAGTTCTTC.